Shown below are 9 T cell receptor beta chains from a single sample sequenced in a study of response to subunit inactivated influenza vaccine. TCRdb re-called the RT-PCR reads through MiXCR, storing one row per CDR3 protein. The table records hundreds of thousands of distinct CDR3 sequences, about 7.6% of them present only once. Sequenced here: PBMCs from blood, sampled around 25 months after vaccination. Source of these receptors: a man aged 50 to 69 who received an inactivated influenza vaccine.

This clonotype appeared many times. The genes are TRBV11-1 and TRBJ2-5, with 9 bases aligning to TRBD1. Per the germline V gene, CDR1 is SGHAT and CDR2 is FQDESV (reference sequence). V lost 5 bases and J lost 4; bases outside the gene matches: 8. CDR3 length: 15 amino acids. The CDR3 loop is CASSRRGQGGETQYF. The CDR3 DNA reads TGTGCCAGCAGCAGGAGGGGACAGGGTGGAGAGACCCAGTACTTC.

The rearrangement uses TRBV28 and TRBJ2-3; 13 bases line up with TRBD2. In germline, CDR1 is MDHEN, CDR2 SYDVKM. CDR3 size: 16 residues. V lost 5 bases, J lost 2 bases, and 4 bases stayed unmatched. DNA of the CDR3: TGTGCCAGCAGTCCCACTAGCGGGAGGGCCACAGATACGCAGTATTTT. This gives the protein CASSPTSGRATDTQYF.

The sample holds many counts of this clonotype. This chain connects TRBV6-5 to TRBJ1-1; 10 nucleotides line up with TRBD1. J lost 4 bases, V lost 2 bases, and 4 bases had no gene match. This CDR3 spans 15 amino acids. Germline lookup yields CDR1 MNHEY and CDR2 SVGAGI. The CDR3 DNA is TGTGCCAGCAGTTACCGGACAGGGGGAATCACTGAAGCTTTCTTT. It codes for CASSYRTGGITEAFF.

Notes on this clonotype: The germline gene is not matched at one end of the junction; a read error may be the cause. CDR3 bases: TGTGCCGGCAGCCCAACATGGGGACGGGAGACCCAGTACTTC. This gives the protein CAGSPTWGRETQYF. This chain links TRBV7-9 with TRBJ2-5; D may be TRBD1 or TRBD2 (5 bases each). The CDR3 consists of 14 residues. Germline V CDR1 and CDR2: SEHNR, FQNEAQ (reference sequence).

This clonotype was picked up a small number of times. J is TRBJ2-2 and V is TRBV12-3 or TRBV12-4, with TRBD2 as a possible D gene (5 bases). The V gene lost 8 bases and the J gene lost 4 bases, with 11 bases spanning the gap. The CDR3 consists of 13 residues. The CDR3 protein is CASRQAGTGELFF. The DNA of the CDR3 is TGTGCCAGCCGCCAGGCGGGCACCGGGGAGCTGTTTTTT.

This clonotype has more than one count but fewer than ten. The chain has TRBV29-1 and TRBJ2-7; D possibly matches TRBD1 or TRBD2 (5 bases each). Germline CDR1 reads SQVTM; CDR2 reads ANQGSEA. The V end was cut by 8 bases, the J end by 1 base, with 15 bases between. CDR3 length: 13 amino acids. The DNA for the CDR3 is TGCAGCATCTGGGACGGAGGATCCTACGAGCAGTACTTC. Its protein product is CSIWDGGSYEQYF.

CDR3 DNA sequence: TGTGCCAGCAGTCCCAGCTTTATAGCCTACGAGCAGTACTTC. Encoded protein: CASSPSFIAYEQYF. The chain combines TRBV28 with TRBJ2-7; D uncertain. The ends were cut back, 5 bases at V and 2 bases at J, with 13 bases in the middle. The CDR3 has 14 residues. Germline V gives CDR1 MDHEN, CDR2 SYDVKM.

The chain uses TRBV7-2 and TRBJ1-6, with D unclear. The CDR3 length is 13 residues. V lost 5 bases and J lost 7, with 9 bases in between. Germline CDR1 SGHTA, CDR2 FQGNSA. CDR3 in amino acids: CASSPEVNSPLHF. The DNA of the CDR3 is TGTGCCAGCAGCCCAGAGGTGAATTCACCCCTCCACTTT. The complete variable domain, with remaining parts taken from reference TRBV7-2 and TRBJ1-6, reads GAGVSQSPSNKVTEKGKDVELRCDPISGHTALYWYRQSLGQGLEFLIYFQGNSAPDKSGLPSDRFSAERTGGSVSTLTIQRTQQEDSAVYLCASSPEVNSPLHFGNGTRLTVT.

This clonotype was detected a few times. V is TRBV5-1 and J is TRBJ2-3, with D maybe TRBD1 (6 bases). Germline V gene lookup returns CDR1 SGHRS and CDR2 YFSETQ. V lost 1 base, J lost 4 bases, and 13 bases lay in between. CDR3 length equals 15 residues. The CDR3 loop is CASSLMGADSDTQYF. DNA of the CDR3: TGCGCCAGCAGCTTGATGGGGGCTGACTCAGATACGCAGTATTTT.